This T cell receptor (beta chain) was sequenced during a study of control samples from healthy donors and cancer patients. The CDR3 spans 16 residues. Germline loops: CDR1 LNHDA, CDR2 SQIVND (reference sequence). Trimming cost V 0 bases and J 0 bases, with 9 bases left between them. Here immunoSEQ multiplex PCR was the method, and the copy in TCRdb shows in-frame clones only, minus some. The sample holds 80,000 to 100,000 clones, about nine tenths seen once. The specimen was blood. The J gene is TRBJ1-5, the V gene TRBV19; D not resolved. This clonotype was sampled from a human donor in good health. The donor label of this sample is uncertain. The CDR3 here is CASSIDLWDSNQPQHF. For the CDR3, the DNA is TGTGCCAGTAGTATAGATCTCTGGGATAGCAATCAGCCCCAGCATTTT.